A selection of T cell receptor beta chains follows, all from one sample in a study of graft-versus-host responses after intestinal transplantation. The method was immunoSEQ multiplex PCR; TCRdb's version includes in-frame clones alone and lacks a portion of them. The sample has 9,500 to 12,000 clones, 92% seen once. The source material was PBMCs, sampled roughly 64 days after transplant. The receptors come from a human patient who received an intestinal transplant, so some T cells may come from the graft donor. CDR3s include the opening cysteine and the closing phenylalanine or tryptophan. D genes are given only for firm matches. A clone size is listed for some rows: how often the clone was seen (once, few, many), or a class if it is expanded.

v_gene: TRBV5-7; j_gene: TRBJ2-1; d_gene: -; abundance: -; CDR3nt: TGTGCCAGCAGCTTGGGGAGAAGGGCGGGCTCCTACAATGAGCAGTTCTTC; CDR3aa: CASSLGRRAGSYNEQFF
v_gene: TRBV18; j_gene: TRBJ2-2; d_gene: -; abundance: -; CDR3nt: TGTGCCAGCTCACCGACATTACTAGTTTTCGGGGAGCTGTTTTTT; CDR3aa: CASSPTLLVFGELFF
v_gene: TRBV15; j_gene: TRBJ2-1; d_gene: -; abundance: -; CDR3nt: TGTGCCACCAGCAGCAGGGTTGGTGAGCAGTTCTTC; CDR3aa: CATSSRVGEQFF
v_gene: TRBV9; j_gene: TRBJ1-5; d_gene: -; abundance: -; CDR3nt: TGTGCCAGCAGCGTAGAGGCAGCAGGAGATCAGCCCCAGCATTTT; CDR3aa: CASSVEAAGDQPQHF
v_gene: TRBV11-2; j_gene: TRBJ2-7; d_gene: TRBD1; abundance: -; CDR3nt: TGTGCCAGCAGCGGGGGACAGGGAGGACCTCAGTACTTC; CDR3aa: CASSGGQGGPQYF
v_gene: TRBV25-1; j_gene: TRBJ2-7; d_gene: -; abundance: -; CDR3nt: TGTGCCAGCAGTGAGAATTACGAGCAGTACTTC; CDR3aa: CASSENYEQYF
v_gene: TRBV5-1; j_gene: TRBJ2-1; d_gene: TRBD2; abundance: -; CDR3nt: TGCGCCAGCAGCCCCATAGGGACTAGCGCGCTAAACTACAATGAGCAGTTCTTC; CDR3aa: CASSPIGTSALNYNEQFF
v_gene: TRBV2; j_gene: TRBJ2-3; d_gene: -; abundance: -; CDR3nt: TGTGCCAGCAGAGGCCCCACCTACGACAGAGCCGGGGGCACAGATACGCAGTATTTT; CDR3aa: CASRGPTYDRAGGTDTQYF
v_gene: TRBV9; j_gene: TRBJ2-7; d_gene: -; abundance: once; CDR3nt: TGTGCCAGCAGCGTAGAAGTGGGCGAGCAGTACTTC; CDR3aa: CASSVEVGEQYF
v_gene: TRBV6-5; j_gene: TRBJ1-1; d_gene: -; abundance: -; CDR3nt: TGTGCCAGCACCCTGGCGGGAGGAAACACTGAAGCTTTCTTT; CDR3aa: CASTLAGGNTEAFF
v_gene: TRBV29-1; j_gene: TRBJ2-2; d_gene: -; abundance: -; CDR3nt: TGCAGCGTTGAACCAATCTACGGGACGGCGAACACCGGGGAGCTGTTTTTT; CDR3aa: CSVEPIYGTANTGELFF
v_gene: TRBV6-5; j_gene: TRBJ2-7; d_gene: TRBD2; abundance: -; CDR3nt: TGTGCCAGCAGTTTCGGACTAGCGGGAGCCAAGGAGCAGTACTTC; CDR3aa: CASSFGLAGAKEQYF
v_gene: TRBV28; j_gene: TRBJ2-5; d_gene: -; abundance: -; CDR3nt: TGTGCCAGCAGCAAAGATCTTGGGTACCAAGAGACCCAGTACTTC; CDR3aa: CASSKDLGYQETQYF
v_gene: TRBV9; j_gene: TRBJ2-5; d_gene: TRBD2; abundance: -; CDR3nt: TGTGCCAGCAGCGTGGCCAGCGGGAACCAAGAGACCCAGTACTTC; CDR3aa: CASSVASGNQETQYF
v_gene: TRBV6-5; j_gene: TRBJ1-1; d_gene: -; abundance: -; CDR3nt: TGTGCCAGCAGTCGCCCTAGGGCGATGAACACTGAAGCTTTCTTT; CDR3aa: CASSRPRAMNTEAFF
v_gene: TRBV28; j_gene: TRBJ2-4; d_gene: TRBD2; abundance: -; CDR3nt: TGTGCCAGCAGTTTCCGTCTAGCGGGAGAGGGGAAATACTTC; CDR3aa: CASSFRLAGEGKYF
v_gene: TRBV5-1; j_gene: TRBJ1-6; d_gene: -; abundance: -; CDR3nt: TGCGCCAGCAGCTTTGAAGAAAGGGGTTCACCCCTCCACTTT; CDR3aa: CASSFEERGSPLHF
v_gene: TRBV28; j_gene: TRBJ2-1; d_gene: TRBD2; abundance: once; CDR3nt: TGTGCCAGCAGTTTATGGCGACTAGCGGGAGATGCCTACAATGAGCAGTTCTTC; CDR3aa: CASSLWRLAGDAYNEQFF
v_gene: TRBV10-3; j_gene: TRBJ2-6; d_gene: -; abundance: -; CDR3nt: TGTGCCAACTTCGACGGGGCCAACGTCCTGACTTTC; CDR3aa: CANFDGANVLTF
v_gene: TRBV5-7; j_gene: TRBJ2-7; d_gene: -; abundance: -; CDR3nt: TGTGCCAGCAGCTCAGGGAGCGAGCAGTACTTC; CDR3aa: CASSSGSEQYF
v_gene: TRBV4-3; j_gene: TRBJ1-1; d_gene: -; abundance: -; CDR3nt: TGCGCCAGCAGCCAAGCTGACGCGGGGAACACTGAAGCTTTCTTT; CDR3aa: CASSQADAGNTEAFF
v_gene: TRBV25-1; j_gene: TRBJ1-2; d_gene: -; abundance: -; CDR3nt: TGTGCCAGCAGAAGACAGTTTCTATGCTACACCTTC; CDR3aa: CASRRQFLCYTF
v_gene: TRBV6-6; j_gene: TRBJ2-5; d_gene: TRBD1; abundance: -; CDR3nt: TGTGCCAGCAGTTTCTTACAGGGGAGCAAGGAGACCCAGTACTTC; CDR3aa: CASSFLQGSKETQYF